These 23 T cell receptor beta chains were sequenced from one sample in a study of T cell responses to AZD1222 COVID-19 vaccine. TCRdb keeps only in-frame clones here, not all; method: immunoSEQ multiplex PCR. Found here are approximately 100,000 clones, around 95% of them singletons; the top ten hold less than 2.5%. Source: peripheral blood, taken on day 0 of AZD1222 vaccination. The receptors stem from an adult in good health.

In this sample, this clone turned up once. The chain joins TRBV6-5 to TRBJ2-2; TRBD2 matches at 9 bases. The V gene's germline CDR1 is MNHEY and CDR2 SVGAGI. Trimming removed 4 bases from V and 6 bases from J; junction bases left unmatched: 9. This CDR3 has 16 amino acids. CDR3 sequence (DNA): TGTGCCAGCAGTTCCGGACTAGCGTTCGTTCCCGGGGAGCTGTTTTTT. Its translation: CASSSGLAFVPGELFF.

This chain links TRBV20-1 with TRBJ1-1; D is unclear. The CDR3 covers 11 residues. From germline, CDR1 is DFQATT and CDR2 SNEGSKA (reference sequence). The ends were cut back, 3 bases at V and 5 bases at J, with 7 bases in the middle. For the CDR3, the DNA is TGCAGTGCTAGCTCACATACTGAAGCTTTCTTT. Protein sequence: CSASSHTEAFF.

This chain joins TRBV9 and TRBJ1-1, with a possible D match to TRBD1 (5 bases). V was clipped by 4 bases and J by 2 bases, with 27 bases between them. This CDR3 is 19 amino acids long. Germline-derived CDR1 and CDR2 are SGDLS and YYNGEE. This CDR3 is CASSPSSPGGLSPNTEAFF. CDR3 DNA sequence: TGTGCCAGCAGCCCCTCCTCACCCGGGGGACTATCTCCAAACACTGAAGCTTTCTTT. Full variable domain (outside the CDR3, taken from reference TRBV9 and TRBJ1-1): DSGVTQTPKHLITATGQRVTLRCSPRSGDLSVYWYQQSLDQGLQFLIQYYNGEERAKGNILERFSAQQFPDLHSELNLSSLELGDSALYFCASSPSSPGGLSPNTEAFFGQGTRLTVV.

The V call is TRBV6-5, the J call TRBJ1-5; D gene ambiguous. V lost 2 bases and J 5 bases, leaving 7 bases between the germline ends. The CDR3 loop spans 13 amino acids. From germline, CDR1 is MNHEY and CDR2 SVGAGI. The CDR3 coding sequence is TGTGCCAGCAGTTACCGACTTGATCAGCCCCAGCATTTT. Protein product: CASSYRLDQPQHF.

The rearrangement uses TRBV30 and TRBJ2-7, with D possibly being TRBD2 (5 bases). CDR1 is GTSNPN, CDR2 SVGIG, per germline (reference sequence). V shed 0 bases and J shed 1 base, with 10 bases lying between them. This CDR3 region has 14 residues. The CDR3 DNA reads as TGTGCCTGGAGTGTGGAGACTAAATCCTACGAGCAGTACTTC. It specifies CAWSVETKSYEQYF.

CDR3 DNA: TGTGCCAGCAGCCGGGACCTGGAGACCCAGTACTTC. The encoded protein is CASSRDLETQYF. The gene calls are TRBV5-6 and TRBJ2-5; D possibly matches TRBD1 or TRBD2 (5 bases each). CDR1 is SGHDT, CDR2 YYEEEE, per germline. The CDR3 runs 12 residues. The V and J ends lost 4 bases and 5 bases respectively, with 9 bases between them.

The J gene is TRBJ1-4, the V gene TRBV5-8; TRBD1 might be the D (5 bases). Germline V gene sequence: CDR1 SGHTS, CDR2 YDEGEE. With 1 base removed from V and 0 bases from J, the gap between germline ends came to 10 bases. This CDR3 spans 16 amino acids. The CDR3: CASSLYRFSTNEKLFF. The CDR3 DNA follows: TGTGCCAGCAGCTTGTACAGGTTCTCAACTAATGAAAAACTGTTTTTT.

This sequence joins TRBV18 and TRBJ2-7; 7 nucleotides align to TRBD1. Unmatched junction bases numbered 0, after V lost 2 bases and J lost 5 bases. This CDR3 is 12 amino acids long. Germline CDR1 KGHSH, CDR2 LQKENI. For the CDR3, the DNA is TGTGCCAGCTCACCAGACAGGGACGAGCAGTACTTC. It yields the protein CASSPDRDEQYF.

This chain uses TRBV5-8 with TRBJ1-1, with a possible D match to TRBD1 (6 bases). The germline V gene encodes CDR1 SGHTS and CDR2 YDEGEE. V was trimmed by 6 bases and J by 4 bases, leaving 16 bases between them. The CDR3 has 14 residues. The CDR3 here is CASNLQGLLTEAFF. CDR3 coding DNA: TGTGCCAGCAACCTACAGGGCCTACTCACTGAAGCTTTCTTT.

The gene calls are TRBV6-2 or TRBV6-3 and TRBJ2-7; possible D gene TRBD1, 6 bases. The CDR3 runs 12 residues. Trimming removed 5 bases at V and 5 bases at J, with 10 bases between. CDR1 MNHEY and CDR2 SVGEGT come from the germline V gene. The CDR3 here is CASSPTGNEQYF. CDR3 bases: TGTGCCAGCAGTCCCACAGGGAACGAGCAGTACTTC.

The V call is TRBV6-2 or TRBV6-3, the J call TRBJ1-1; 8 positions agree with TRBD1. Germline V gene lookup returns CDR1 MNHEY and CDR2 SVGEGT. J lost 7 bases, V lost 2 bases, and 3 bases had no gene match. This CDR3 spans 13 amino acids. CDR3 DNA sequence: TGTGCCAGCAGTTACCTTGGACAGGGTGAAGCTTTCTTT. Translated, it gives CASSYLGQGEAFF.

The chain recombines TRBV19 with TRBJ2-3; 16 nucleotides align to TRBD2. J lost 2 bases, V lost 8 bases, and 10 bases had no gene match. This CDR3 contains 18 residues. Germline CDR1 LNHDA, CDR2 SQIVND (reference sequence). The CDR3 protein is CASENLGTSGGATDTQYF. Written as DNA, the CDR3 is TGTGCCAGTGAAAACTTAGGGACTAGCGGGGGGGCCACAGATACGCAGTATTTT. The variable domain in full, completed from reference TRBV19 and TRBJ2-3, reads DGGITQSPKYLFRKEGQNVTLSCEQNLNHDAMYWYRQDPGQGLRLIYYSQIVNDFQKGDIAEGYSVSREKKESFPLTVTSAQKNPTAFYLCASENLGTSGGATDTQYFGPGTRLTVL.

This rearrangement joins TRBV6-1 to TRBJ1-1; D remains ambiguous. The germline V and J ends were trimmed by 1 base and 5 bases, with 14 bases remaining between them. The CDR3 sequence is 15 residues long. Germline assignment: CDR1 MNHNS and CDR2 SASEGT. In DNA, the CDR3 is TGTGCCAGCAGTGAAGGCTACGGAGTTGGGACTGAAGCTTTCTTT. It yields the protein CASSEGYGVGTEAFF.

V gene TRBV3-1 (or the pseudogene TRBV3-2) combines with J gene TRBJ2-7, with D unclear. V lost 6 bases and J 2 bases, leaving 14 bases between the germline ends. The germline V gene has CDR1 LGHDT and CDR2 YNNKEL (reference sequence). CDR3 length: 14 amino acids. The CDR3 here is CASSRNAGAYEQYF. The CDR3 DNA sequence: TGTGCCAGCAGTCGCAACGCAGGTGCCTACGAGCAGTACTTC.

The chain joins TRBV5-4 to TRBJ2-5; 10 bases are a match to TRBD2. V gave up 3 bases and J gave up 2 bases; unmatched junction bases: 4. The germline V gene encodes CDR1 SGHNT and CDR2 YYREEE (reference sequence). This CDR3 has 15 amino acids. The CDR3 DNA sequence: TGTGCCAGCAGCTCCGGGACTAGCGAACAAGAGACCCAGTACTTC. Translating gives CASSSGTSEQETQYF.

This chain joins TRBV9 and TRBJ1-1, with unresolved D. V lost 4 bases and J lost 0, with 7 bases in between. The CDR3 runs to 13 residues. Germline-derived CDR1 and CDR2 are SGDLS and YYNGEE. Here the CDR3 DNA reads TGTGCCAGCAGCCCTCGGATGAACACTGAAGCTTTCTTT. Its protein product is CASSPRMNTEAFF.

This clone has a single count. This chain links TRBV6-5 with TRBJ1-5, with D unresolved. Germline CDR1 is MNHEY and CDR2 is SVGAGI. Trimming left V 3 bases short and J 5 bases short, with 11 bases between. There are 14 residues in the CDR3. The CDR3 reads CASSYPGIDQPQHF. DNA of the CDR3: TGTGCCAGCAGTTATCCGGGGATCGATCAGCCCCAGCATTTT.

The gene calls are TRBV19 and TRBJ2-5, with D hard to call. CDR1 and CDR2 (germline): LNHDA, SQIVND (reference sequence). V lost 4 bases and J 7 bases, leaving 31 bases between the germline ends. This CDR3 spans 19 amino acids. CDR3 sequence reads: CASSSLVASSGTLFGTQYF. The CDR3 nucleotides are TGTGCCAGTAGTAGTTTAGTGGCATCCTCAGGAACTCTATTTGGGACCCAGTACTTC.

The rearrangement links TRBV27 to TRBJ2-2; TRBD2 matches at 10 bases. The CDR3 is 18 amino acids. Germline V gene lookup returns CDR1 MNHEY and CDR2 SMNVEV (reference sequence). V gave up 8 bases and J gave up 2 bases; unmatched junction bases: 14. Here the CDR3 reads CASSLFLAGGPNTGELFF. The CDR3 DNA sequence: TGTGCCAGCTCGCTTTTTTTAGCGGGGGGCCCTAACACCGGGGAGCTGTTTTTT.

V is TRBV7-2 and J is TRBJ1-2; D gene uncertain. Per the germline V gene, CDR1 is SGHTA and CDR2 is FQGNSA. V was pared by 1 base and J by 4 bases, with 7 bases between. The CDR3 spans 13 residues. The CDR3 loop is CASSLEGFYGYTF. The CDR3 nucleotides are TGTGCCAGCAGCTTAGAAGGCTTCTATGGCTACACCTTC.

The chain uses TRBV27 and TRBJ2-3; D tentatively reads TRBD1 or TRBD2 (5 bases each). The CDR3 runs to 16 residues. The germline CDR1 and CDR2 sequences are MNHEY and SMNVEV (reference sequence). V gave up 3 bases and J gave up 4 bases, with 17 bases separating them. CDR3 protein: CASSFSSGWGSDTQYF. CDR3 nucleotides: TGTGCCAGCAGTTTCTCGTCAGGGTGGGGGTCAGATACGCAGTATTTT.

The chain recombines TRBV5-1 with TRBJ1-3; 8 positions match TRBD1. The CDR3 has 15 residues. Germline V gene lookup returns CDR1 SGHRS and CDR2 YFSETQ. V shed 7 bases, J shed 0 bases, and the junction held 6 bases outside the gene matches. CDR3 residues: CASQTGVSSGNTIYF. CDR3 bases: TGCGCCAGCCAGACAGGGGTCAGCTCTGGAAACACCATATATTTT.

This chain uses TRBV12-3 or TRBV12-4 with TRBJ1-1; D not certain. Trimming left V 3 bases short and J 0 bases short, with 5 bases between. This CDR3 contains 13 residues. CDR3 sequence reads: CASSFGMNTEAFF. Here the CDR3 DNA reads TGTGCCAGCAGTTTCGGGATGAACACTGAAGCTTTCTTT.